A single sample is the source of the 20 T cell receptor beta chains below, sequenced in a study of metastatic and nonmetastatic thyroid tumors. TCRdb reprocessed the PCR reads using MiXCR. Of around 8,100 clones in the sample, over 20% were seen once. There were no patients who had received any treatment before thyroid surgery. The sample was tumor tissue. The receptor set was obtained from a female donor with papillary thyroid cancer or a benign thyroid nodule (not recorded which). Some clones in this sample may be carry-over from other donors' samples.

This clone is medium-sized (0.01 to 0.1%) within its sample. One end of the junction is discordant with germline, which a read error may explain. Other DNA sequences in this specimen translate into the identical CDR3. The chain is built from TRBV6-1 and TRBJ1-2, with no clear D. This CDR3 spans 10 amino acids. The germline V gene encodes CDR1 MNHNS and CDR2 SASEGT. The CDR3 protein is CASREDGYTF. As DNA, the CDR3 is TGTGCCAGCAGGGAAGATGGCTACACCTTC.

This clone was counted ten times or more. The chain combines TRBV7-9 with TRBJ2-7; no definite D call. The CDR3 has 14 residues. Per germline, CDR1 SEHNR and CDR2 FQNEAQ (reference sequence). The V end was cut by 5 bases, the J end by 3 bases, with 14 bases between. The CDR3 here is CASSPEERYYEQYF. DNA for the CDR3: TGTGCCAGCAGCCCGGAAGAGCGTTACTACGAGCAGTACTTC.

By its share, this clone is medium-sized (0.01 to 0.1%). Sequence at one end of the junction differs from germline and may be a read error. This same CDR3 is encoded by further DNA sequences in the sample. The CDR3 loop is CASSLRQGLFYEQYF. CDR3 sequence (DNA): TGTGCCAGTAGTTTACGGCAGGGTTTATTCTACGAGCAGTACTTC. The chain combines TRBV27 with TRBJ2-7, with D possibly being TRBD1 (5 bases). CDR3 length: 15 amino acids. Per germline, CDR1 MNHEY and CDR2 SMNVEV (reference sequence).

To note about this clone: A read error may produce the germline difference seen at one junction end. The chain employs TRBV5-6 and TRBJ1-2; 8 bases are shared with TRBD1. The V gene's germline CDR1 is SGHDT and CDR2 YYEEEE. The CDR3 is made up of 13 amino acids. CDR3 nucleotide sequence: TGTGCCAGCAGCTTGGGGACAGGGTGCGGCTACACATTC. This codes for CASSLGTGCGYTF.

This clone has only a few counts. The V gene is TRBV6-1, the J gene TRBJ1-4; no clear D gene. Between the trimmed V and J ends, which lost 3 bases and 7 bases, there was a span of 9 bases. The CDR3 has 13 residues. In germline, CDR1 is MNHNS, CDR2 SASEGT. CDR3 coding DNA: TGTGCCAGCAGTGACCTTAACGGTGAAAAACTGTTTTTT. Translating gives CASSDLNGEKLFF.

Comment on this clone: Compared with germline, one end of the junction differs, possibly owing to a read error. The chain links TRBV20-1 to TRBJ1-6; D unresolved. Germline V gene sequence: CDR1 DFQATT, CDR2 SNEGSKA (reference sequence). CDR3 length equals 16 residues. Here the CDR3 DNA reads TGCAGTGCTAGAGCAGTGGGCGAAACTTCTAATACACCCCTCCACTTT. It yields the protein CSARAVGETSNTPLHF.

This clone was seen ten or more times. The chain has TRBV20-1 and TRBJ2-5; TRBD2 agrees at 12 bases. CDR3 size: 15 residues. With 3 bases clipped from V and 5 bases from J, the junction kept 7 bases outside the gene matches. The germline V gene encodes CDR1 DFQATT and CDR2 SNEGSKA (reference sequence). In DNA, the CDR3 is TGCAGTGCTAGGACTAGCGGGAGTATTAGCGAGACCCAGTACTTC. Translated: CSARTSGSISETQYF.

This clone was counted a few times. The chain employs TRBV24-1 and TRBJ1-2; TRBD1 aligns across 11 bases. Germline lookup yields CDR1 KGHDR and CDR2 SFDVKD. The trim removed 4 bases at V and 5 bases at J, leaving 2 bases unmatched. There are 14 residues in the CDR3. Written as DNA, the CDR3 is TGTGCCACCAGTGACCGGGACAGGGGGTATGGCTACACCTTC. Its protein is CATSDRDRGYGYTF.

The chain links TRBV4-2 to TRBJ2-3; 9 positions agree with TRBD1. The CDR3 runs to 16 residues. Per the germline V gene, CDR1 is LGHNA and CDR2 is YNFKEQ. The J segment lost 1 base and the V segment lost 4 bases, leaving 6 bases of the junction unmatched. CDR3 DNA sequence: TGTGCCAGCAGCCCCGAACAGGGGGCACGCACAGATACGCAGTATTTT. This translates into CASSPEQGARTDTQYF.

The table lists this clone with a few counts. V usage is TRBV27 and J usage is TRBJ2-1, with D possibly TRBD1 on 6 matching bases. The CDR3 length is 14 residues. Germline-derived CDR1 and CDR2 are MNHEY and SMNVEV (reference sequence). V lost 8 bases and J lost 3, with 14 bases in between. The CDR3 DNA follows: TGTGCCAGCCTAACAGGGTCAAACTACAATGAGCAGTTCTTC. It specifies CASLTGSNYNEQFF.

This clone is medium-sized (0.01 to 0.1%). The chain employs TRBV27 and TRBJ1-1; D may be TRBD1 (6 bases). The CDR3 is made up of 15 amino acids. Germline CDR1 is MNHEY and CDR2 is SMNVEV (reference sequence). Trimming took off 3 bases at V and 4 bases at J, with 15 bases between the two ends. CDR3: CASSFLYRGGTEAFF. The DNA of the CDR3 is TGTGCCAGCAGTTTTTTATACCGAGGGGGCACTGAAGCTTTCTTT.

The chain recombines TRBV7-9 with TRBJ2-7, with D possibly matching TRBD1 (6 bases). The ends were cut back, 8 bases at V and 2 bases at J, with 19 bases in the middle. The length of the CDR3 is 15 residues. Germline CDR1 reads SEHNR; CDR2 reads FQNEAQ (reference sequence). CDR3 sequence (DNA): TGTGCCAGCGTCCTCGAGCAGGGGTCCACCTACGAGCAGTACTTC. Residues: CASVLEQGSTYEQYF.

V and J are TRBV28 and TRBJ2-7; no clear D gene. Germline V CDR1 and CDR2: MDHEN, SYDVKM. Trimming cost V 5 bases and J 4 bases, with 6 bases left between them. This CDR3 is built from 11 residues. The CDR3 reads CASSTAYEQYF. DNA of the CDR3: TGTGCCAGCAGTACAGCGTACGAGCAGTACTTC.

The rearrangement joins TRBV10-1 to TRBJ2-6; maybe TRBD2 (5 bases). This CDR3 spans 15 amino acids. The germline CDR1 and CDR2 sequences are WNHNN and SYGVQD (reference sequence). The V end lost 4 bases, the J end lost 1 base, and 8 bases lay between the germline ends. Written as DNA, the CDR3 is TGCGCCAGCAGTGCAGGCGGGTCTGGGGCCAACGTCCTGACTTTC. This encodes CASSAGGSGANVLTF.

This clone is medium-sized. The genes are TRBV5-4 and TRBJ2-7; D could derive from TRBD1 or TRBD2 (5 bases each). The CDR3 is made up of 14 amino acids. V was trimmed by 3 bases and J by 3 bases, leaving 13 bases between them. Germline CDR1 reads SGHNT; CDR2 reads YYREEE (reference sequence). The CDR3 DNA follows: TGTGCCAGCAGCTCAGAGGGACGACGCTACGAGCAGTACTTC. Encoded protein: CASSSEGRRYEQYF.

This clone was observed at least ten times. The J gene is TRBJ2-6, the V gene TRBV30; D gene uncertain. The V gene lost 2 bases and the J gene lost 2 bases, with 10 bases spanning the gap. The CDR3 extends over 15 amino acids. Germline values: CDR1 GTSNPN, CDR2 SVGIG (reference sequence). For the CDR3, the DNA is TGTGCCTGGAGTTCGGCGGTTACTGGGGCCAACGTCCTGACTTTC. It codes for CAWSSAVTGANVLTF.

A few counts support this clone. The gene calls are TRBV6-2 or TRBV6-3 and TRBJ1-5; perhaps TRBD1 as D (6 bases). Germline V CDR1 and CDR2: MNHEY, SVGEGT. Trimming removed 7 bases at V and 9 bases at J, with 22 bases between. The CDR3 loop spans 15 amino acids. The CDR3 nucleotides are TGTGCCAGCATTACCGGACAGCCATGGAGTTGGCCCCAGCATTTT. Its protein product is CASITGQPWSWPQHF.

On this clone itself: Germline is not matched at one junction end, which may reflect a read error. V and J are TRBV19 and TRBJ1-6, with 10 bases aligning to TRBD1. This CDR3 comprises 15 residues. Germline CDR1 is LNHDA and CDR2 is SQIVND (reference sequence). The CDR3 region is CASTRWDRGNSPLHF. Written as DNA, the CDR3 is TGTGCCAGTACCCGTTGGGACAGGGGTAATTCTCCCCTCCACTTT.

This clone has ten or more counts. The chain recombines TRBV16 with TRBJ2-7; D may be TRBD1 (6 bases). Trimming removed 1 base from V and 6 bases from J, with 19 bases in between. CDR1 is KGHSY, CDR2 FQNENV, per germline. CDR3 length: 16 residues. CDR3 residues: CASSQWREEGVGEQYF. The CDR3, as DNA: TGTGCCAGCAGCCAATGGCGCGAAGAGGGGGTGGGCGAGCAGTACTTC.

The rearrangement joins TRBV30 to TRBJ2-1; D is possibly TRBD1 (5 bases). The CDR3 is 12 amino acids. V was clipped by 3 bases and J by 12 bases, with 15 bases between them. Germline lookup yields CDR1 GTSNPN and CDR2 SVGIG (reference sequence). As DNA, the CDR3 is TGTGCCTGGAGAGGTGGGGCGGAGACGCAGTTCTTC. Its protein product is CAWRGGAETQFF.